The rows below give T cell receptor beta chains drawn from one sample of a study of blood T cells in healthy people across ages. TCRdb reprocessed the 5' RACE reads with MiXCR, giving one entry per CDR3 protein. The sample records fewer than 900,000 distinct CDR3 sequences, roughly 45% being singletons. The specimen was blood. These receptor sequences come from an older woman in good health. CDR3s include the opening cysteine and the closing phenylalanine or tryptophan. Each record gives: CDR3 protein, CDR3 DNA, clone size, D gene, CDR3 length, J gene, V gene. D genes are given only for firm matches. Clone size is not always given. Where it is, it says once, few, many or a class for expanded clones.

CDR3 protein: CASSEAAGTTYEQYF
CDR3 DNA: TGTGCCAGCAGTGAAGCTGCAGGTACAACCTACGAGCAGTACTTC
clone size: few
D gene: .
CDR3 length: 15
J gene: TRBJ2-7
V gene: TRBV25-1

CDR3 protein: CASSQELLRDNEQFF
CDR3 DNA: TGCGCCAGCAGCCAAGAATTGCTGCGAGACAATGAGCAGTTCTTC
clone size: few
D gene: .
CDR3 length: 15
J gene: TRBJ2-1
V gene: TRBV4-3

CDR3 protein: CASSSGGVAYNEQFF
CDR3 DNA: TGTGCCAGCAGTTCCGGAGGGGTCGCCTACAATGAGCAGTTCTTC
clone size: .
D gene: .
CDR3 length: 15
J gene: TRBJ2-1
V gene: TRBV12-3/TRBV12-4

CDR3 protein: CASSLDEAWTEAFF
CDR3 DNA: TGTGCCAGCAGCTTAGATGAGGCGTGGACTGAAGCTTTCTTT
clone size: .
D gene: .
CDR3 length: 14
J gene: TRBJ1-1
V gene: TRBV7-6

CDR3 protein: CASSLVPPVANPNYGYTF
CDR3 DNA: TGCGCCAGCAGCTTGGTTCCCCCCGTAGCTAACCCTAACTATGGCTACACCTTC
clone size: .
D gene: .
CDR3 length: 18
J gene: TRBJ1-2
V gene: TRBV5-1

CDR3 protein: CASSPPGQEVSNYGYTF
CDR3 DNA: TGTGCCAGCAGTCCCCCGGGACAGGAGGTTTCTAACTATGGCTACACCTTC
clone size: .
D gene: TRBD1
CDR3 length: 17
J gene: TRBJ1-2
V gene: TRBV6-1

CDR3 protein: CASSLDPYSNQPQHF
CDR3 DNA: TGTGCCAGCAGCTTAGACCCTTATAGCAATCAGCCCCAGCATTTT
clone size: .
D gene: .
CDR3 length: 15
J gene: TRBJ1-5
V gene: TRBV7-7

CDR3 protein: CASSQEGGGRRYF
CDR3 DNA: TGCGCCAGCAGCCAAGAAGGTGGGGGGAGGAGGTATTTT
clone size: few
D gene: .
CDR3 length: 13
J gene: TRBJ2-3
V gene: TRBV4-3

CDR3 protein: CASSLWGREQYF
CDR3 DNA: TGTGCCAGCAGTTTATGGGGCAGAGAGCAGTACTTC
clone size: few
D gene: .
CDR3 length: 12
J gene: TRBJ2-7
V gene: TRBV27

CDR3 protein: CASSYPGSGNQPQHF
CDR3 DNA: TGTGCCAGCAGTTACCCCGGGTCGGGCAATCAGCCCCAGCATTTT
clone size: .
D gene: .
CDR3 length: 15
J gene: TRBJ1-5
V gene: TRBV6-6

CDR3 protein: CASRGLVNTGELFF
CDR3 DNA: TGTGCCAGCAGGGGACTAGTTAATACCGGGGAGCTGTTTTTT
clone size: .
D gene: TRBD2
CDR3 length: 14
J gene: TRBJ2-2
V gene: TRBV27

CDR3 protein: CASSVQGYGEQFF
CDR3 DNA: TGTGCCAGCAGTGTACAGGGGTACGGTGAGCAGTTCTTC
clone size: .
D gene: TRBD1
CDR3 length: 13
J gene: TRBJ2-1
V gene: TRBV6-6

CDR3 protein: CASSPQQKPFF
CDR3 DNA: TGTGCCAGCAGCCCTCAGCAGAAACCTTTCTTT
clone size: .
D gene: .
CDR3 length: 11
J gene: TRBJ1-1
V gene: TRBV11-2

CDR3 protein: CASSWGGGSYEAFF
CDR3 DNA: TGTGCCAGCAGTTGGGGGGGCGGCTCATATGAAGCTTTCTTT
clone size: .
D gene: .
CDR3 length: 14
J gene: TRBJ1-1
V gene: TRBV27

CDR3 protein: CASSLGVGTGELFF
CDR3 DNA: TGTGCCAGCAGTTTGGGCGTGGGTACCGGGGAGCTGTTTTTT
clone size: .
D gene: .
CDR3 length: 14
J gene: TRBJ2-2
V gene: TRBV12-3/TRBV12-4

CDR3 protein: CASTPTGLVQTQYF
CDR3 DNA: TGTGCCAGCACTCCAACAGGGCTGGTGCAGACCCAGTACTTC
clone size: .
D gene: .
CDR3 length: 14
J gene: TRBJ2-5
V gene: TRBV6-2/TRBV6-3

CDR3 protein: CASSEVLVVSTDTQYF
CDR3 DNA: TGTGCCAGCAGTGAAGTACTAGTCGTTAGCACAGATACGCAGTATTTT
clone size: .
D gene: .
CDR3 length: 16
J gene: TRBJ2-3
V gene: TRBV6-1

CDR3 protein: CASSLGTGGFTEAFF
CDR3 DNA: TGCGCCAGCAGCTTGGGGACAGGGGGCTTCACTGAAGCTTTCTTT
clone size: .
D gene: TRBD1
CDR3 length: 15
J gene: TRBJ1-1
V gene: TRBV5-1

CDR3 protein: CASSTRGERYEQYF
CDR3 DNA: TGTGCCAGCAGCACTAGGGGGGAGCGCTACGAGCAGTACTTC
clone size: few
D gene: .
CDR3 length: 14
J gene: TRBJ2-7
V gene: TRBV7-2

CDR3 protein: CSAPRDRNQPQHF
CDR3 DNA: TGCAGTGCCCCCCGGGACAGAAATCAGCCCCAGCATTTT
clone size: .
D gene: TRBD1
CDR3 length: 13
J gene: TRBJ1-5
V gene: TRBV20-1

CDR3 protein: CASSELAGGYEQYF
CDR3 DNA: TGTGCCAGCAGTGAGCTAGCGGGAGGCTACGAGCAGTACTTC
clone size: many
D gene: TRBD2
CDR3 length: 14
J gene: TRBJ2-7
V gene: TRBV6-2/TRBV6-3

CDR3 protein: CASSYIAGGRYEQYF
CDR3 DNA: TGTGCCAGCAGTTACATAGCGGGGGGCCGATACGAGCAGTACTTC
clone size: few
D gene: TRBD2
CDR3 length: 15
J gene: TRBJ2-7
V gene: TRBV28

CDR3 protein: CASRQDRRPMNTEAFF
CDR3 DNA: TGTGCCAGCAGACAGGACAGGCGGCCCATGAACACTGAAGCTTTCTTT
clone size: .
D gene: TRBD1
CDR3 length: 16
J gene: TRBJ1-1
V gene: TRBV6-5

CDR3 protein: CATSDVGNEQYF
CDR3 DNA: TGTGCCACCAGTGATGTGGGGAACGAGCAGTACTTC
clone size: few
D gene: .
CDR3 length: 12
J gene: TRBJ2-7
V gene: TRBV24-1

CDR3 protein: CASSRGAGEFDEQFF
CDR3 DNA: TGTGCCAGCAGCAGAGGGGCGGGGGAATTCGATGAGCAGTTCTTC
clone size: .
D gene: TRBD2
CDR3 length: 15
J gene: TRBJ2-1
V gene: TRBV12-3/TRBV12-4

CDR3 protein: CSGTGEPVTDTQYF
CDR3 DNA: TGCAGTGGGACAGGGGAACCGGTCACAGATACGCAGTATTTT
clone size: .
D gene: TRBD1
CDR3 length: 14
J gene: TRBJ2-3
V gene: TRBV20-1

CDR3 protein: CASSVSREIYNSPLHF
CDR3 DNA: TGTGCCAGCAGCGTAAGCAGGGAAATATATAATTCACCCCTCCACTTT
clone size: .
D gene: .
CDR3 length: 16
J gene: TRBJ1-6
V gene: TRBV9

CDR3 protein: CASSHQGGDTEAFF
CDR3 DNA: TGTGCCAGCAGCCACCAGGGAGGGGACACTGAAGCTTTCTTT
clone size: .
D gene: .
CDR3 length: 14
J gene: TRBJ1-1
V gene: TRBV3-1

CDR3 protein: CASSREGAGANVLTF
CDR3 DNA: TGTGCCAGCAGCCGCGAGGGAGCTGGGGCCAACGTCCTGACTTTC
clone size: .
D gene: .
CDR3 length: 15
J gene: TRBJ2-6
V gene: TRBV3-1

CDR3 protein: CASTGQDVTEAFF
CDR3 DNA: TGTGCCAGCACGGGCCAGGATGTCACTGAAGCTTTCTTT
clone size: few
D gene: .
CDR3 length: 13
J gene: TRBJ1-1
V gene: TRBV2

CDR3 protein: CSATRDSQETQYF
CDR3 DNA: TGCAGCGCTACTAGGGACAGCCAAGAGACCCAGTACTTC
clone size: many
D gene: TRBD1
CDR3 length: 13
J gene: TRBJ2-5
V gene: TRBV29-1

CDR3 protein: CASSAGGPWNEQFF
CDR3 DNA: TGTGCCAGCTCGGCGGGAGGGCCGTGGAATGAGCAGTTCTTC
clone size: few
D gene: TRBD2
CDR3 length: 14
J gene: TRBJ2-1
V gene: TRBV18

CDR3 protein: CASSLVASGGYYNEQFF
CDR3 DNA: TGCGCCAGCAGCTTGGTGGCTAGCGGGGGGTACTACAATGAGCAGTTCTTC
clone size: few
D gene: TRBD2
CDR3 length: 17
J gene: TRBJ2-1
V gene: TRBV5-1

CDR3 protein: CAISPQGAKDTEAFF
CDR3 DNA: TGTGCCATCAGTCCCCAGGGGGCGAAGGACACTGAAGCTTTCTTT
clone size: few
D gene: TRBD1
CDR3 length: 15
J gene: TRBJ1-1
V gene: TRBV10-3

CDR3 protein: CANSLLPSGSSYEQYF
CDR3 DNA: TGCGCCAACAGCTTGCTCCCTAGCGGGAGCTCCTACGAGCAGTACTTC
clone size: .
D gene: TRBD2
CDR3 length: 16
J gene: TRBJ2-7
V gene: TRBV5-1

CDR3 protein: CAISKSPGDLGQETQYF
CDR3 DNA: TGTGCCATCAGTAAGTCTCCCGGGGACCTGGGCCAAGAGACCCAGTACTTC
clone size: .
D gene: .
CDR3 length: 17
J gene: TRBJ2-5
V gene: TRBV10-3

CDR3 protein: CASSYAAYGGHEQYF
CDR3 DNA: TGTGCCAGCAGTTATGCGGCGTATGGGGGCCACGAGCAGTACTTC
clone size: few
D gene: .
CDR3 length: 15
J gene: TRBJ2-7
V gene: TRBV6-5

CDR3 protein: CASSQGTLKETQYF
CDR3 DNA: TGTGCCAGCAGCCAGGGAACTTTAAAAGAGACCCAGTACTTC
clone size: few
D gene: .
CDR3 length: 14
J gene: TRBJ2-5
V gene: TRBV7-9

CDR3 protein: CASSLYPSGTTKGSEQYF
CDR3 DNA: TGTGCCAGCAGCTTGTATCCTAGCGGGACAACGAAGGGTTCCGAGCAGTACTTC
clone size: .
D gene: TRBD2
CDR3 length: 18
J gene: TRBJ2-7
V gene: TRBV5-5

CDR3 protein: CASSPQRLAGTYNEQYF
CDR3 DNA: TGTGCCAGCAGTCCGCAGAGACTAGCGGGCACCTACAATGAGCAGTACTTC
clone size: .
D gene: TRBD2
CDR3 length: 17
J gene: TRBJ2-7
V gene: TRBV12-3/TRBV12-4

CDR3 protein: CSARDPPTARYAYF
CDR3 DNA: TGCAGTGCTAGAGATCCCCCGACAGCCCGCTACGCGTATTTT
clone size: .
D gene: .
CDR3 length: 14
J gene: TRBJ2-3
V gene: TRBV20-1

CDR3 protein: CSVEDQGQGSYNEQYF
CDR3 DNA: TGCAGCGTTGAAGATCAGGGACAGGGATCCTACAATGAGCAGTACTTC
clone size: few
D gene: TRBD1
CDR3 length: 16
J gene: TRBJ2-5
V gene: TRBV29-1

CDR3 protein: CASSLGDPSMEQYF
CDR3 DNA: TGTGCCAGCAGCTTAGGGGACCCCTCGATGGAGCAGTACTTC
clone size: .
D gene: .
CDR3 length: 14
J gene: TRBJ2-4
V gene: TRBV7-3

CDR3 protein: CSTNLYNEQFF
CDR3 DNA: TGCAGTACTAACCTATACAATGAGCAGTTCTTC
clone size: .
D gene: .
CDR3 length: 11
J gene: TRBJ2-1
V gene: TRBV20-1

CDR3 protein: CATSDPLDDEQFF
CDR3 DNA: TGTGCCACCAGTGACCCTCTGGACGATGAGCAGTTCTTC
clone size: .
D gene: .
CDR3 length: 13
J gene: TRBJ2-1
V gene: TRBV24-1

CDR3 protein: CASSQVALGLASGGEQFF
CDR3 DNA: TGTGCCAGCAGCCAAGTAGCCCTTGGACTAGCGTCCGGAGGTGAGCAGTTCTTC
clone size: few
D gene: TRBD2
CDR3 length: 18
J gene: TRBJ2-1
V gene: TRBV3-1

CDR3 protein: CASSFVAGVSEAFF
CDR3 DNA: TGTGCCAGCAGTTTTGTGGCGGGGGTCTCTGAAGCTTTCTTT
clone size: once
D gene: .
CDR3 length: 14
J gene: TRBJ1-1
V gene: TRBV12-3/TRBV12-4

CDR3 protein: CASSPTSGVKETQYF
CDR3 DNA: TGTGCCAGCAGTCCGACTAGCGGGGTAAAAGAGACCCAGTACTTC
clone size: .
D gene: TRBD2
CDR3 length: 15
J gene: TRBJ2-5
V gene: TRBV27

CDR3 protein: CASTLAGLPYEQYF
CDR3 DNA: TGTGCCAGCACCCTAGCGGGACTCCCCTACGAGCAGTACTTC
clone size: many
D gene: TRBD2
CDR3 length: 14
J gene: TRBJ2-7
V gene: TRBV7-2

CDR3 protein: CASSQERTQNTGELFF
CDR3 DNA: TGCGCCAGCAGCCAAGAACGGACCCAGAACACCGGGGAGCTGTTTTTT
clone size: .
D gene: .
CDR3 length: 16
J gene: TRBJ2-2
V gene: TRBV4-1

CDR3 protein: CASTTEGGTGELFF
CDR3 DNA: TGCGCCAGCACCACGGAGGGCGGCACCGGGGAGCTGTTTTTT
clone size: many
D gene: .
CDR3 length: 14
J gene: TRBJ2-2
V gene: TRBV5-1

CDR3 protein: CSARDGRENEQFF
CDR3 DNA: TGCAGTGCTAGAGATGGCAGGGAGAATGAGCAGTTCTTC
clone size: many
D gene: .
CDR3 length: 13
J gene: TRBJ2-1
V gene: TRBV20-1

CDR3 protein: CASSISLGGTYEQYF
CDR3 DNA: TGTGCCAGCAGTATCAGCTTGGGCGGGACCTACGAGCAGTACTTC
clone size: few
D gene: .
CDR3 length: 15
J gene: TRBJ2-7
V gene: TRBV3-1